The 4 T cell receptor beta chains given below trace back to one sample, sequenced in a study of OX40 agonist ivuxolimab in advanced cancers. The data were produced by immunoSEQ multiplex PCR, yet TCRdb's version contains in-frame clones alone and is incomplete. The sample lists approximately 70,000 clones, roughly 80% occurring once. Sequenced material: CD4+ or CD8+ T cells sorted from blood, taken in a trial of the OX40 agonist ivuxolimab. The receptors were sampled from an adult with an advanced solid tumor such as melanoma, head and neck, liver or kidney cancer.

The gene calls are TRBV18 and TRBJ2-2; D remains ambiguous. The V end was cut by 2 bases, the J end by 4 bases, with 8 bases between. Germline assignment: CDR1 KGHSH and CDR2 LQKENI. The CDR3 loop spans 14 amino acids. CDR3 sequence reads: CASSPSSSTGELFF. The CDR3 DNA follows: TGTGCCAGCTCACCATCATCGTCCACCGGGGAGCTGTTTTTT.

V usage is TRBV5-1 and J usage is TRBJ1-1; D may be TRBD1 (5 bases). Per germline, CDR1 SGHRS and CDR2 YFSETQ. The CDR3 contains 15 residues. V was cut by 0 bases and J by 1 base, with 10 bases left in between. This chain's CDR3 is CASSLDLQGNTEAFF. The CDR3 DNA sequence: TGCGCCAGCAGCTTGGATCTTCAGGGGAACACTGAAGCTTTCTTT. Using reference TRBV5-1 and TRBJ1-1 for the parts outside the CDR3, the full variable domain is KAGVTQTPRYLIKTRGQQVTLSCSPISGHRSVSWYQQTPGQGLQFLFEYFSETQRNKGNFPGRFSGRQFSNSRSEMNVSTLELGDSALYLCASSLDLQGNTEAFFGQGTRLTVV.

The V and J genes are TRBV14 and TRBJ1-4, with D perhaps TRBD1 (5 bases). Trimming stripped 1 base from V and 16 bases from J, with 10 bases between. Germline CDR1 SGHDN, CDR2 FVKESK. The CDR3 runs to 11 residues. In nucleotides, the CDR3 is TGTGCCAGCAGCCAAGGAGGGACTCGGTTTTTT. Its translation is CASSQGGTRFF. Full variable domain (rest looked up from reference TRBV14 and TRBJ1-4): EAGVTQFPSHSVIEKGQTVTLRCDPISGHDNLYWYRRVMGKEIKFLLHFVKESKQDESGMPNNRFLAERTGGTYSTLKVQPAELEDSGVYFCASSQGGTRFFGSGTQLSVL.

The table lists this clone with a few counts. The V call is TRBV10-3, the J call TRBJ2-3, with 10 bases fitting TRBD2. Germline values: CDR1 ENHRY, CDR2 SYGVKD. V lost 8 bases, J lost 4 bases, and 3 bases stayed unmatched. The CDR3 contains 13 residues. For the CDR3, the DNA is TGTGCCATCCTAGCGGGGGACTCAGATACGCAGTATTTT. It encodes CAILAGDSDTQYF.